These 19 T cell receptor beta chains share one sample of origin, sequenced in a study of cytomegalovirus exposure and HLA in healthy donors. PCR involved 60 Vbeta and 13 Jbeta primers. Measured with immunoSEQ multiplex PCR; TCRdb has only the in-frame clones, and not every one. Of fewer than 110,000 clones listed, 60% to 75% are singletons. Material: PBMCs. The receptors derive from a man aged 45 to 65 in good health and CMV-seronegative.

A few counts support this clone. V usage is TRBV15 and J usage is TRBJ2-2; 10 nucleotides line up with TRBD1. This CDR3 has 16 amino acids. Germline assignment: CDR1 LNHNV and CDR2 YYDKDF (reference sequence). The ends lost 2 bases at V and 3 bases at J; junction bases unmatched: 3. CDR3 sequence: CATSRLGTGDTGELFF. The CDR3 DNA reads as TGTGCCACCAGCAGATTGGGGACAGGGGACACCGGGGAGCTGTTTTTT.

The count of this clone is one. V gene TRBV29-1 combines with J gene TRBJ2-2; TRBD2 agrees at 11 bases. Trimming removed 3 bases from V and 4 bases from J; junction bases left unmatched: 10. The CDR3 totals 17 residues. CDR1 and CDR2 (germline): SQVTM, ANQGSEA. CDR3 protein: CSVEGSGRAAGTGELFF. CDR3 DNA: TGCAGCGTTGAGGGTAGCGGGAGGGCCGCGGGCACCGGGGAGCTGTTTTTT.

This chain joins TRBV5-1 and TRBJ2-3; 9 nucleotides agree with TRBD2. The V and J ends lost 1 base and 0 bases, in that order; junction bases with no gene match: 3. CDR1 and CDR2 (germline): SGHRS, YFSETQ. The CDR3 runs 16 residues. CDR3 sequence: CASSLFGTSSTDTQYF. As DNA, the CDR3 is TGCGCCAGCAGCTTGTTTGGGACTAGCAGCACAGATACGCAGTATTTT.

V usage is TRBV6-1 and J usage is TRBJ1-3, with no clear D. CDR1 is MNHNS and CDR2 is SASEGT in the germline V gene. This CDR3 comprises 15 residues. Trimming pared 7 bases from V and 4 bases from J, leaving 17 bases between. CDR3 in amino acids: CASTSSGSSGNTIYF. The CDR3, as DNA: TGTGCCAGCACTTCCTCCGGGAGCTCGGGAAACACCATATATTTT.

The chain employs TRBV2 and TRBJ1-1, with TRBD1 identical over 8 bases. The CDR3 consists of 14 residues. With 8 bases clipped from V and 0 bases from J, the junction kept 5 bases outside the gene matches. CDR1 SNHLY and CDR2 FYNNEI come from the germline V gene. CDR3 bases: TGTGCCAGCCGACGGGACAGGATGAACACTGAAGCTTTCTTT. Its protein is CASRRDRMNTEAFF.

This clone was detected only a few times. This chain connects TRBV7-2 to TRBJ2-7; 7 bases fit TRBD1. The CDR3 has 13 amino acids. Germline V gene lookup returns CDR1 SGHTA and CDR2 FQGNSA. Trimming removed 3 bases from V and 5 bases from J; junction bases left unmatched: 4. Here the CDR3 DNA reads TGTGCCAGCAGCTTCGACAGGGCCAACGAGCAGTACTTC. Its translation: CASSFDRANEQYF. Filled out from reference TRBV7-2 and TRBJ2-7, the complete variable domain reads GAGVSQSPSNKVTEKGKDVELRCDPISGHTALYWYRQSLGQGLEFLIYFQGNSAPDKSGLPSDRFSAERTGGSVSTLTIQRTQQEDSAVYLCASSFDRANEQYFGPGTRLTVT.

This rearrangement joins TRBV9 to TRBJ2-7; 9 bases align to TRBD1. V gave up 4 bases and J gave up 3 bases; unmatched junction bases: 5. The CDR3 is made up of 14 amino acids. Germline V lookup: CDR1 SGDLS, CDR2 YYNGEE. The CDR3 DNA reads TGTGCCAGCAGCCCCCGGGACAGGGACTACGAGCAGTACTTC. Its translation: CASSPRDRDYEQYF.

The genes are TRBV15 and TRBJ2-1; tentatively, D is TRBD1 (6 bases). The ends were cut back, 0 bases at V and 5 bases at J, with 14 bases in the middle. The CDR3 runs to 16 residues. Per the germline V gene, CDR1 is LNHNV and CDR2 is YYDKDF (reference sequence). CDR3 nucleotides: TGTGCCACCAGCAGAGATTCAGGGGAACGGGACAATGAGCAGTTCTTC. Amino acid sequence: CATSRDSGERDNEQFF. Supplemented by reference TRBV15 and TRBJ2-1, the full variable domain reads DAMVIQNPRYQVTQFGKPVTLSCSQTLNHNVMYWYQQKSSQAPKLLFHYYDKDFNNEADTPDNFQSRRPNTSFCFLDIRSPGLGDTAMYLCATSRDSGERDNEQFFGPGTRLTVL.

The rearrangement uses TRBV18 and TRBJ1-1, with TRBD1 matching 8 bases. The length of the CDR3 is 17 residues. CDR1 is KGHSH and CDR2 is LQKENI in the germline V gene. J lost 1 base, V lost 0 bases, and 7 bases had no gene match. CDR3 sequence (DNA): TGTGCCAGCTCACCACCGGGACAGGTGAGAGGGAACACTGAAGCTTTCTTT. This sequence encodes CASSPPGQVRGNTEAFF.

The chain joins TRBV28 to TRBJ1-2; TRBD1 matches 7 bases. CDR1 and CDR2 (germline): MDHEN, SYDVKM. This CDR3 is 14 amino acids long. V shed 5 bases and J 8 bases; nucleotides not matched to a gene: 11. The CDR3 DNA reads TGTGCCAGCAGTATGCCCGACAGGGCGCTAGGCTACACCTTC. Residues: CASSMPDRALGYTF.

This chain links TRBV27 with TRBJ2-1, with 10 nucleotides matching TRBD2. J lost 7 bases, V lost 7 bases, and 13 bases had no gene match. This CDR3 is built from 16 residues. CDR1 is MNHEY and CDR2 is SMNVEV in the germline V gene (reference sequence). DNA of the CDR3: TGTGCCAGCAAACAGGCCTCTAGCGGGGGATGGAATGAGCAGTTCTTC. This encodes CASKQASSGGWNEQFF.

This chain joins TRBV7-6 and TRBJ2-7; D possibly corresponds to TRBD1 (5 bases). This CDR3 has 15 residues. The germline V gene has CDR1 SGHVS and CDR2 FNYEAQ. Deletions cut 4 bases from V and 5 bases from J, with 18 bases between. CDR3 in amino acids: CASSSPGQGGNEQYF. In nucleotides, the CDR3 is TGTGCCAGCAGCTCCCCCGGGCAGGGTGGCAACGAGCAGTACTTC.

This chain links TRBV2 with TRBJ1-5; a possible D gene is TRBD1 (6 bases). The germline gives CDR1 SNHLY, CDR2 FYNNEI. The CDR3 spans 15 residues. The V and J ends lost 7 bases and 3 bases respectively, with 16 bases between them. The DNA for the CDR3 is TGTGCCAGCAATGATTTTGCAGGGGCCAATCAGCCCCAGCATTTT. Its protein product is CASNDFAGANQPQHF.

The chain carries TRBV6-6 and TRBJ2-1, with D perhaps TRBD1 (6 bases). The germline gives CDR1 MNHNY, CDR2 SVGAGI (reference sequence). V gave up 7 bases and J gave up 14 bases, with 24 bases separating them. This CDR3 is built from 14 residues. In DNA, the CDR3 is TGTGCCAGCACCAACGCCCGGCCCGGAGCAGGGGAGTTCTTC. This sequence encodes CASTNARPGAGEFF.

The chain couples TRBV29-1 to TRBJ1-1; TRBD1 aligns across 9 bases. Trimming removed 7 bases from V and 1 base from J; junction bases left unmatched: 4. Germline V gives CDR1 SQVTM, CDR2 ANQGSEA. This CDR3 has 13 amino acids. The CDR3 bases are TGCAGCGGCGTGACAGGGGGGAACACTGAAGCTTTCTTT. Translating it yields CSGVTGGNTEAFF.

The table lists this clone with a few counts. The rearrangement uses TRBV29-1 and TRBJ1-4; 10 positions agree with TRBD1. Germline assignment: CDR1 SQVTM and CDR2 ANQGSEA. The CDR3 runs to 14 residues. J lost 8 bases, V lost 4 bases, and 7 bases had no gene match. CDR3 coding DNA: TGCAGCGTTGGACCGGGACAGGGGCGGGAAAAACTGTTTTTT. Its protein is CSVGPGQGREKLFF.

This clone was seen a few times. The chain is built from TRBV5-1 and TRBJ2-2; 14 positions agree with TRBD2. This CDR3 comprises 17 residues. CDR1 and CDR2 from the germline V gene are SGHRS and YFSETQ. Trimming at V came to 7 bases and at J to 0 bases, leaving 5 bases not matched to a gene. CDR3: CASSGLAGDPNTGELFF. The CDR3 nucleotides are TGCGCCAGCTCGGGACTAGCGGGGGACCCGAACACCGGGGAGCTGTTTTTT.

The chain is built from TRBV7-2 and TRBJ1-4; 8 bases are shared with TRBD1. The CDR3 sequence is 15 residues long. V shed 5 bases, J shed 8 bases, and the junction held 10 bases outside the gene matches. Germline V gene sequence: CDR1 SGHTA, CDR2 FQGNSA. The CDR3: CASSPGQGAGEKLFF. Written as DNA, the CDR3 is TGTGCCAGCAGCCCCGGGCAGGGGGCCGGGGAAAAACTGTTTTTT.

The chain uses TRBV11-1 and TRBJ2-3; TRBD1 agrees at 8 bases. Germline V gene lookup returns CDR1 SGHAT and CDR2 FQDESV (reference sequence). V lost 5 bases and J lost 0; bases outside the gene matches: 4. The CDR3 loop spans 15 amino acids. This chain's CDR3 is CASSPRDRSTDTQYF. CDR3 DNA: TGTGCCAGCAGCCCGCGGGACAGGAGCACAGATACGCAGTATTTT.